The 18 T cell receptor beta chains reported below all come from one sample, sequenced in a study of beta chain features in type 1 diabetes. Antigens for these TCRs are unknown. Since all of the isolated RNA was reverse transcribed, expressed TCRB transcripts were what got sequenced. The assay was immunoSEQ multiplex PCR, and TCRdb's table has in-frame clones only and misses some. The sample has about 160,000 clones, just over 8% seen once; the top ten hold approximately 0.54%. Study-wide points: Within each of all four CD4+ subsets, Type 1 diabetes patients had TCRB CDR3s that were moderately but significantly shorter.

What was sequenced was central memory CD4+ T cells from blood. The source of these receptors is a woman aged 18-29 years with type 1 diabetes.

This clone was seen a handful of times. J is TRBJ1-5 and V is TRBV7-8, with 9 positions matching TRBD1. V gave up 1 base and J gave up 6 bases; unmatched junction bases: 10. Germline lookup yields CDR1 SGHVS and CDR2 FQNEAQ. The CDR3 spans 17 residues. CDR3: CASSLVTGGRGGQPQHF. The CDR3 coding sequence is TGTGCCAGCAGCTTAGTGACAGGGGGAAGGGGTGGTCAGCCCCAGCATTTT. Full variable domain (missing parts from reference TRBV7-8 and TRBJ1-5): GAGVSQSPRYKVAKRGQDVALRCDPISGHVSLFWYQQALGQGPEFLTYFQNEAQLDKSGLPSDRFFAERPEGSVSTLKIQRTQQEDSAVYLCASSLVTGGRGGQPQHFGDGTRLSIL.

This clone was recorded at least ten times. The V gene is TRBV18, the J gene TRBJ2-7; unclear D gene. Germline V gene lookup returns CDR1 KGHSH and CDR2 LQKENI. CDR3 length: 12 amino acids. V dropped 5 bases and J dropped 5 bases, with 10 bases sitting between them. Here the CDR3 DNA reads TGTGCCAGCTCAAATTCTTTAGACGAGCAGTACTTC. Protein: CASSNSLDEQYF.

CDR3 nucleotides: TGTGCCAGCAGCTTGGCCGGGACAGCTCCTGGCGAGCAGTACTTC. Amino acids: CASSLAGTAPGEQYF. The chain uses TRBV7-2 and TRBJ2-7, with 7 bases that match TRBD1. CDR3 size: 15 residues. The V gene's germline CDR1 is SGHTA and CDR2 FQGNSA. Trimming removed 3 bases from V and 6 bases from J; junction bases left unmatched: 11.

This sequence joins TRBV7-2 and TRBJ2-3; no clear D gene. The CDR3 loop spans 14 amino acids. Trimming took off 3 bases at V and 1 base at J, with 8 bases between the two ends. Germline lookup yields CDR1 SGHTA and CDR2 FQGNSA. The CDR3 sequence is CASSLGLGTDTQYF. CDR3 nucleotides: TGTGCCAGCAGCTTGGGCCTTGGCACAGATACGCAGTATTTT.

A word on this clone: The sample holds other DNA sequences that translate to the same CDR3. This chain links TRBV25-1 with TRBJ2-5, with TRBD2 matching 11 bases. The V gene's germline CDR1 is MGHDK and CDR2 SYGVNS. This CDR3 region has 14 residues. V was clipped by 4 bases and J by 4 bases; unmatched bases: 2. CDR3 sequence: CASSGGLAGETQYF. CDR3 coding DNA: TGTGCCAGCAGTGGTGGACTAGCGGGAGAGACCCAGTACTTC.

This clone has ten or more counts. V usage is TRBV7-9 and J usage is TRBJ2-7; D is possibly TRBD2 (5 bases). CDR3 size: 14 residues. Germline values: CDR1 SEHNR, CDR2 FQNEAQ (reference sequence). Deletions cut 5 bases from V and 3 bases from J, with 14 bases between. CDR3 in amino acids: CASSPRGLSYEQYF. DNA for the CDR3: TGTGCCAGCAGCCCCCGCGGGTTGAGCTACGAGCAGTACTTC.

CDR3: CASSLGPVNEKLFF. CDR3 in DNA: TGCGCCAGCAGCTTGGGCCCAGTTAATGAAAAACTGTTTTTT. V is TRBV5-1 and J is TRBJ1-4; the D is unclear. CDR3 length: 14 amino acids. Germline lookup yields CDR1 SGHRS and CDR2 YFSETQ. Trimming stripped 0 bases from V and 4 bases from J, with 7 bases between.

There are a few counts of this clone. The V gene is TRBV7-2, the J gene TRBJ2-3; D perhaps matches TRBD2 (6 bases). V lost 5 bases, J lost 4 bases, and 13 bases lay in between. CDR1 and CDR2 (germline): SGHTA, FQGNSA. The CDR3 runs 14 residues. CDR3 amino acids: CASSPRLVSDTQYF. CDR3 nucleotide sequence: TGTGCCAGCAGCCCCCGACTAGTTTCAGATACGCAGTATTTT.

This clone occurred a few times. The V call is TRBV1, the J call TRBJ2-7; TRBD2 was called by the table and not checked on the DNA. TRBV1 is assigned pseudogene status. This CDR3 spans 13 amino acids. The CDR3 sequence: CTSSEREGNEQYF. The CDR3 DNA reads TGCACCAGCAGCGAGCGGGAGGGGAACGAGCAGTACTTC.

The V gene is TRBV7-2, the J gene TRBJ2-5; 10 bases are a match to TRBD2. V dropped 4 bases and J dropped 4; count of bases not matched to a gene: 6. CDR1 and CDR2 (germline): SGHTA, FQGNSA. There are 15 residues in the CDR3. The CDR3 spells CASSSRLAGVETQYF. In nucleotides, the CDR3 is TGTGCCAGCAGCTCCAGGCTAGCGGGGGTAGAGACCCAGTACTTC.

A few counts support this clone. The J gene is TRBJ2-3, the V gene TRBV7-9; 10 nucleotides align to TRBD2. This CDR3 has 17 amino acids. V shed 5 bases, J shed 6 bases, and the junction held 14 bases outside the gene matches. Germline-derived CDR1 and CDR2 are SEHNR and FQNEAQ (reference sequence). The CDR3 is CASSTQATSGLGDTQYF. As DNA, the CDR3 is TGTGCCAGCAGCACTCAGGCGACTAGCGGGCTGGGGGATACGCAGTATTTT.

This clone appeared a few times. The rearrangement links TRBV5-4 to TRBJ2-3; 9 positions agree with TRBD1. The CDR3 loop spans 17 amino acids. Germline V gives CDR1 SGHNT, CDR2 YYREEE (reference sequence). Trimming took 4 bases from V and 4 from J; bases not matched to a gene: 13. CDR3: CASSEGPTGGFSDTQYF. The CDR3, as DNA: TGTGCCAGCAGCGAAGGGCCGACAGGGGGATTCTCAGATACGCAGTATTTT.

This clone was counted a few times. The chain uses TRBV5-1 and TRBJ2-7; no clear D gene. Germline V gene data show CDR1 as SGHRS and CDR2 as YFSETQ. V was cut by 4 bases and J by 0 bases, with 11 bases left in between. This CDR3 contains 14 residues. The CDR3 coding sequence is TGCGCCAGCAGCAATCAGGCCAGCTCCTACGAGCAGTACTTC. This gives the protein CASSNQASSYEQYF.

The rearrangement joins TRBV6-5 to TRBJ2-4, with 8 bases identical to TRBD2. J gave up 1 base and V 4 bases, and 3 bases lay outside the gene matches. The length of the CDR3 is 15 residues. From germline, CDR1 is MNHEY and CDR2 SVGAGI. DNA for the CDR3: TGTGCCAGCAGTTCAGCGGGAGATGCCAAAAACATTCAGTACTTC. Its protein product is CASSSAGDAKNIQYF.

This sequence joins TRBV29-1 and TRBJ1-2, with 12 bases fitting TRBD1. In germline, CDR1 is SQVTM, CDR2 ANQGSEA. The V and J ends lost 7 bases and 4 bases, in that order; junction bases with no gene match: 10. This CDR3 is built from 15 residues. CDR3 protein: CSGMMGTGGIYGYTF. DNA of the CDR3: TGCAGCGGCATGATGGGGACAGGGGGCATCTATGGCTACACCTTC.

The rearrangement links TRBV9 to TRBJ2-7; 9 bases are a match to TRBD2. The CDR3 covers 15 residues. Losses at the gene ends were 0 bases for V and 4 bases for J; bases not matched to a gene: 5. CDR1 and CDR2 (germline): SGDLS, YYNGEE. CDR3: CASSVGPTSGYEQYF. The CDR3 coding sequence is TGTGCCAGCAGCGTAGGCCCGACTAGCGGATACGAGCAGTACTTC. Combining the CDR3 with reference TRBV9 and TRBJ2-7 gives the whole variable domain DSGVTQTPKHLITATGQRVTLRCSPRSGDLSVYWYQQSLDQGLQFLIQYYNGEERAKGNILERFSAQQFPDLHSELNLSSLELGDSALYFCASSVGPTSGYEQYFGPGTRLTVT.

The chain has TRBV15 and TRBJ2-1; TRBD2 agrees at 13 bases. Trimming cost V 7 bases and J 7 bases; bases outside gene matches: 22. This CDR3 is built from 20 residues. The germline V gene has CDR1 LNHNV and CDR2 YYDKDF (reference sequence). The CDR3 DNA reads as TGTGCCACCAATCTCCCCTCCCGGACTAGCGGGAGCCCCCTCGTAAATGAGCAGTTCTTC. Encoded protein: CATNLPSRTSGSPLVNEQFF.

V and J are TRBV2 and TRBJ1-2; the D gene is possibly TRBD1 (6 bases). V was clipped by 6 bases and J by 8 bases, with 13 bases between them. Germline loops: CDR1 SNHLY, CDR2 FYNNEI. CDR3 length: 12 residues. DNA of the CDR3: TGTGCCAGCAGCAACAGCGACAGGGGCTACACCTTC. It yields the protein CASSNSDRGYTF. The full variable domain, its missing parts supplied by reference TRBV2 and TRBJ1-2, is EPEVTQTPSHQVTQMGQEVILRCVPISNHLYFYWYRQILGQKVEFLVSFYNNEISEKSEIFDDQFSVERPDGSNFTLKIRSTKLEDSAMYFCASSNSDRGYTFGSGTRLTVV.